Listed below are T cell receptor beta chains from one sample, sequenced in a study of T-cell reconstitution after alpha-beta-depleted transplantation in children. TCRdb used MiXCR to reprocess the PCR reads, holding one entry per CDR3 protein. The data show hundreds of thousands of distinct CDR3 sequences, 30% to 35% seen once. Sample: PBMCs from the stem cell graft donor, taken from the stem cell graft. The source of these receptors is a human donor who donated a stem cell graft to a child with aplastic anemia. The CDR3 runs from the conserved cysteine through the conserved F or W. A D gene is named only where the DNA matches it firmly. Size is stated for part of the rows, as once, few or many counts, or as a class when the clone is expanded.

clone_size	d_call	v_call	j_call	cdr3_aa	cdr3_nt
.	.	TRBV28	TRBJ1-2	CASSQGGETRYTF	TGTGCCAGCAGCCAAGGGGGGGAGACACGCTACACCTTC
few	.	TRBV7-2	TRBJ1-2	CASSTRQATYGYTF	TGTGCCAGCAGCACCCGACAGGCTACCTATGGCTACACCTTC
.	.	TRBV5-4	TRBJ1-1	CASSFIMNTEAFF	TGTGCCAGCAGCTTTATAATGAACACTGAAGCTTTCTTT
.	.	TRBV7-3	TRBJ2-1	CASSLTTDNEQFF	TGTGCCAGCAGCCTAACGACAGACAATGAGCAGTTCTTC
.	.	TRBV12-5	TRBJ2-3	CASGPYGSTDTQYF	TGTGCTAGTGGACCTTATGGGAGCACAGATACGCAGTATTTT
.	TRBD1	TRBV28	TRBJ1-3	CASSLLRDRNTIYF	TGTGCCAGCAGTTTATTAAGGGACAGGAACACCATATATTTT
.	TRBD2	TRBV27	TRBJ2-1	CASSPIGVSSGRANEQFF	TGTGCCAGCAGTCCAATAGGGGTGTCTAGCGGGAGGGCCAATGAGCAGTTCTTC
.	.	TRBV14	TRBJ2-1	CASSQGSGTETQFF	TGTGCCAGCAGCCAAGGGTCGGGAACCGAGACCCAGTTCTTC
.	TRBD2	TRBV2	TRBJ2-2	CASSEAVCTSGNTGELFF	TGTGCCAGCAGTGAAGCGGTTTGCACTAGCGGGAACACCGGGGAGCTGTTTTTT
.	.	TRBV4-3	TRBJ2-2	CASSHSGLGTGELFF	TGCGCCAGCAGCCATTCTGGGCTCGGCACCGGGGAGCTGTTTTTT